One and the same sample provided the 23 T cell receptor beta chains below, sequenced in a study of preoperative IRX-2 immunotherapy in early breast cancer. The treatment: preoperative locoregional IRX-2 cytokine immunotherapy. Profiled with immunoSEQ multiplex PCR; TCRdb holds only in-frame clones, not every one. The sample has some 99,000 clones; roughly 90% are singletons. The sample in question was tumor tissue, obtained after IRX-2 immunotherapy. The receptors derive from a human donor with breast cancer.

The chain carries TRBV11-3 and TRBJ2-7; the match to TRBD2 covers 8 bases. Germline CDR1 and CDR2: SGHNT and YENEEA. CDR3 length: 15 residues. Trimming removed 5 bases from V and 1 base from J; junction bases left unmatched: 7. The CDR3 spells CASSQGGGLSYEQYF. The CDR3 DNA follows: TGTGCCAGCAGCCAGGGCGGGGGGCTGTCCTACGAGCAGTACTTC.

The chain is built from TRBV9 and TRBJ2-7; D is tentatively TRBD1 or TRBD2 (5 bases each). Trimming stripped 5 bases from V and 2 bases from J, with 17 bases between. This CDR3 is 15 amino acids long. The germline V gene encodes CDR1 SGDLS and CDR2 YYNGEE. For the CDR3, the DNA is TGTGCCAGCAGTGATGGGGACCCGAACGCCTACGAGCAGTACTTC. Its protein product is CASSDGDPNAYEQYF.

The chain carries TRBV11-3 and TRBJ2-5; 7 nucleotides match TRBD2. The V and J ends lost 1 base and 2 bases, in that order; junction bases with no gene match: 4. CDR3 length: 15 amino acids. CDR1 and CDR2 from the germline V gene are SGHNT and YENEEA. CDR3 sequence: CASSLGGGFQETQYF. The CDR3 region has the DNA TGTGCCAGCAGCTTAGGGGGGGGGTTTCAAGAGACCCAGTACTTC.

The CDR3 reads CASARGGTNYGYTF. In DNA form, the CDR3 reads TGTGCCAGCGCCAGAGGGGGAACCAACTATGGCTACACCTTC. This chain uses TRBV6-8 with TRBJ1-2, with a tentative D call TRBD1 (6 bases). This CDR3 comprises 14 residues. Per germline, CDR1 MNHGY and CDR2 SAAAGT. V was trimmed by 8 bases and J by 2 bases, leaving 15 bases between them.

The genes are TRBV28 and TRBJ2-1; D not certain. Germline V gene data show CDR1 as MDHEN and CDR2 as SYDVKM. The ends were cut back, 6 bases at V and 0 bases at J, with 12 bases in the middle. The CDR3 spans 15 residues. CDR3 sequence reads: CASRQTRSSYNEQFF. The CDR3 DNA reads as TGTGCCAGCAGACAGACTCGGAGCTCCTACAATGAGCAGTTCTTC.

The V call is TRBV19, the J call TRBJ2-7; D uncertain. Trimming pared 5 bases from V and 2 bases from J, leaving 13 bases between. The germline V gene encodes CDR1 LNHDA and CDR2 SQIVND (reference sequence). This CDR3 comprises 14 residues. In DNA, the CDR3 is TGTGCCAGTAGTCCCCGGACCGCCACCTACGAGCAGTACTTC. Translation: CASSPRTATYEQYF.

CDR3 in amino acids: CASSLIGQGNEQYF. CDR3 coding DNA: TGTGCCAGCAGTTTAATAGGACAGGGGAACGAGCAGTACTTC. The rearrangement joins TRBV28 to TRBJ2-7; 9 nucleotides match TRBD1. V lost 2 bases to trimming and J lost 5 bases; unmatched junction nucleotides: 4. The CDR3 covers 14 residues. CDR1 is MDHEN and CDR2 is SYDVKM in the germline V gene.

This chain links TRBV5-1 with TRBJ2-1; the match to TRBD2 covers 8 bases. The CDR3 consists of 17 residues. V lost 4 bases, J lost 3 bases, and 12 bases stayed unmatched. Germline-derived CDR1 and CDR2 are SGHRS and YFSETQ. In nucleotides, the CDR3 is TGCGCCAGCAGCCAAGGGCCCCGCGGGAGGATCTACAATGAGCAGTTCTTC. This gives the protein CASSQGPRGRIYNEQFF.

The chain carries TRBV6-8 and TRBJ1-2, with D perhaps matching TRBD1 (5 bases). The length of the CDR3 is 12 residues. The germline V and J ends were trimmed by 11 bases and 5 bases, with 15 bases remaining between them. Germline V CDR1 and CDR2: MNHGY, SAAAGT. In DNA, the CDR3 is TGTGCCCTACGGAGAGGGGATTATGGCTACACCTTC. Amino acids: CALRRGDYGYTF.

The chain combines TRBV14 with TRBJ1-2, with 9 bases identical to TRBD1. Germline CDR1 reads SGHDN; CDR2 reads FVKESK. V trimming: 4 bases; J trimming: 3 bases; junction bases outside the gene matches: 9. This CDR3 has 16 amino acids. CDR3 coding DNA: TGTGCCAGCAGCCGGCTTACAGGGGGCTGGGACTATGGCTACACCTTC. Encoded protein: CASSRLTGGWDYGYTF.

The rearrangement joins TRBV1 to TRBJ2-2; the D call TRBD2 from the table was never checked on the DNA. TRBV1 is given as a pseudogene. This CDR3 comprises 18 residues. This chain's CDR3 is CTSSQALTSGDNTGELFF. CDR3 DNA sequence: TGCACCAGCAGCCAAGCCCTGACTAGCGGGGATAACACCGGGGAGCTGTTTTTT.

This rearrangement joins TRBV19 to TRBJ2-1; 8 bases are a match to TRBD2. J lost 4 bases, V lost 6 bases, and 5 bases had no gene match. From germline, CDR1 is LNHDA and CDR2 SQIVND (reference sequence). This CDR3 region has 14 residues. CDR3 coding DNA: TGTGCCAGTAGGAGCGGGGGAGAATACAATGAGCAGTTCTTC. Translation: CASRSGGEYNEQFF.

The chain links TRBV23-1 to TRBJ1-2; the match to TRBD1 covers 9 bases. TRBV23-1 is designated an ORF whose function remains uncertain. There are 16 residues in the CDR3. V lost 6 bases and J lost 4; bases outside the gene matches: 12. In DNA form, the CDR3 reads TGCGCCAGCAGAAGAGACAGGGGGACCAATTTCTATGGCTACACCTTC. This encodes CASRRDRGTNFYGYTF.

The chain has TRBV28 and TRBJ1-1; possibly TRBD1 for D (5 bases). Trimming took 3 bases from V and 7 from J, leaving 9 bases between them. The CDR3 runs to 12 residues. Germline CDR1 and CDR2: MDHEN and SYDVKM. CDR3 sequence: CASSLIQGEAFF. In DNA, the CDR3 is TGTGCCAGCAGTTTGATCCAGGGTGAAGCTTTCTTT.

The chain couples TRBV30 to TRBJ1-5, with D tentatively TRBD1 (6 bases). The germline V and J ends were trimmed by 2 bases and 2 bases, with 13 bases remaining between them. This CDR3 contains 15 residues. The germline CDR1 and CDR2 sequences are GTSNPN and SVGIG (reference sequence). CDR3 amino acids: CAWSPQGSGNQPQHF. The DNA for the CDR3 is TGTGCCTGGAGTCCACAGGGTTCCGGCAATCAGCCCCAGCATTTT.

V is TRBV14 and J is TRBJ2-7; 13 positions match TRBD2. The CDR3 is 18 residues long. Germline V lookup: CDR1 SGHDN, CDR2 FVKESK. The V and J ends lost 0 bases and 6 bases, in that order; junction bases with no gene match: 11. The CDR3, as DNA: TGTGCCAGCAGCCAAGAAGGAGGACTAGCGGGAGTAGGGAGCGAGCAGTACTTC. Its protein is CASSQEGGLAGVGSEQYF.

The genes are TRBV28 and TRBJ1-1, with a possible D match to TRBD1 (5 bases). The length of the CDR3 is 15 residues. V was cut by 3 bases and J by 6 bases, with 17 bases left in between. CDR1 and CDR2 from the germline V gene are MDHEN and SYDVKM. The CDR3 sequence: CASSLADTRRAEAFF. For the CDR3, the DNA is TGTGCCAGCAGTTTGGCGGACACCCGAAGGGCTGAAGCTTTCTTT.

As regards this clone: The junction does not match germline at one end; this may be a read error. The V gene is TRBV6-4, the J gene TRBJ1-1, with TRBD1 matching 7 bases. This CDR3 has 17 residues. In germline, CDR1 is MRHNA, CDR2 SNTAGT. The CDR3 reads CASSYSSGQGGSTEAFF. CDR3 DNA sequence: TGTGCCAGCAGTTACTCGTCCGGGCAGGGGGGGAGTACTGAAGCTTTCTTT.

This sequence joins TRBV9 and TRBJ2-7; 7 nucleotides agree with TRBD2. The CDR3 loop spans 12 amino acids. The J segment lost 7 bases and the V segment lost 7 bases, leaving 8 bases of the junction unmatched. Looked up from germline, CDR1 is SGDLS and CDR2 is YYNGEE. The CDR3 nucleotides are TGTGCCAGCTCCCGGGGGGAGAGGGAGCAGTACTTC. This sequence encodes CASSRGEREQYF. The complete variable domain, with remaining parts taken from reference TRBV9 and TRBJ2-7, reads DSGVTQTPKHLITATGQRVTLRCSPRSGDLSVYWYQQSLDQGLQFLIQYYNGEERAKGNILERFSAQQFPDLHSELNLSSLELGDSALYFCASSRGEREQYFGPGTRLTVT.

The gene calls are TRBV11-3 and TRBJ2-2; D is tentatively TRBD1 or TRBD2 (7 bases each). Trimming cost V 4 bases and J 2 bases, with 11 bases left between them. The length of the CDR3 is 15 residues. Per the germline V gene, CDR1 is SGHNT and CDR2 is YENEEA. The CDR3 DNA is TGTGCCAGCAGCTCAGGGGGGGCAAACACCGGGGAGCTGTTTTTT. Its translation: CASSSGGANTGELFF. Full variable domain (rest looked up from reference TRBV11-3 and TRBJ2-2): EAGVVQSPRYKIIEKKQPVAFWCNPISGHNTLYWYLQNLGQGPELLIRYENEEAVDDSQLPKDRFSAERLKGVDSTLKIQPAELGDSAVYLCASSSGGANTGELFFGEGSRLTVL.

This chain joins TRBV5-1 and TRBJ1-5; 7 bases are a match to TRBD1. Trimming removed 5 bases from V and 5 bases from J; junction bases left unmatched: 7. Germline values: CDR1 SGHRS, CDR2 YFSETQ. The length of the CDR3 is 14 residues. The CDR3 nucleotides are TGCGCCAGCAGATGGGACAGTTTCGATCAGCCCCAGCATTTT. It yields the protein CASRWDSFDQPQHF. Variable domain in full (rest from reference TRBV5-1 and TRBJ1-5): KAGVTQTPRYLIKTRGQQVTLSCSPISGHRSVSWYQQTPGQGLQFLFEYFSETQRNKGNFPGRFSGRQFSNSRSEMNVSTLELGDSALYLCASRWDSFDQPQHFGDGTRLSIL.

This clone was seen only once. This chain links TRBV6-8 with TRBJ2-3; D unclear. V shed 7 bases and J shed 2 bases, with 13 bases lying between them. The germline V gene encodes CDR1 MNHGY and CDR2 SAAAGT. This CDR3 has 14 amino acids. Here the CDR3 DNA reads TGTGCCAGCACTCCAAGCGCCTTCACAGATACGCAGTATTTT. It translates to CASTPSAFTDTQYF.

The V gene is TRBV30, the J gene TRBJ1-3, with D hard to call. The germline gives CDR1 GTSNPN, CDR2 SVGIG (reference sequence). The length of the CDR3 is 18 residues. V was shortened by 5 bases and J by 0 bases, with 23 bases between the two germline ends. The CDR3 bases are TGTGCCTGGTTAATACCGCGATTAGCTAAAAACTCTGGAAACACCATATATTTT. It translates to CAWLIPRLAKNSGNTIYF.